The 29 T cell receptor beta chains listed next were all sequenced from one sample in a study of identical twins listed by TCRdb under 2016. The method behind the library was 5' RACE. Instrument on record: Illumina HiSeq 2000. TCRdb's own reprocessing of the public reads used fastp at Q25 and MiXCR and kept productive beta chains. Entries that share a CDR3 protein sequence are merged under the most common genes and DNA. For this sample there are about 520,000 distinct CDR3 sequences; 22% appear just once. The ten top clones hold under 0.95% of the sample. In addition, the sample was reused for a study of T cells expressing NK-cell markers.

Material for sequencing was CD4+ T cells sorted from blood. These receptors were collected from a woman aged 18-29 years in good health.

A few counts support this clonotype. This sequence joins TRBV7-2 and TRBJ1-2; 8 positions agree with TRBD1. The CDR3 extends over 17 amino acids. V lost 5 bases to trimming and J lost 5 bases; unmatched junction nucleotides: 16. The germline V gene encodes CDR1 SGHTA and CDR2 FQGNSA. CDR3 protein: CASSHSGTGAGMYGYTF. The CDR3 DNA sequence: TGTGCCAGCAGCCACAGCGGGACAGGCGCAGGGATGTATGGCTACACCTTC.

The V call is TRBV9, the J call TRBJ2-3; D call uncertain. Germline V CDR1 and CDR2: SGDLS, YYNGEE. This CDR3 is built from 14 residues. Trimming took off 0 bases at V and 2 bases at J, with 7 bases between the two ends. CDR3 amino acids: CASSVAAATDTQYF. The CDR3 DNA reads as TGTGCCAGCAGCGTAGCGGCGGCCACAGATACGCAGTATTTT. Drawing the rest from reference TRBV9 and TRBJ2-3, the complete variable domain is DSGVTQTPKHLITATGQRVTLRCSPRSGDLSVYWYQQSLDQGLQFLIQYYNGEERAKGNILERFSAQQFPDLHSELNLSSLELGDSALYFCASSVAAATDTQYFGPGTRLTVL.

This clonotype was detected a few times. The gene calls are TRBV5-6 and TRBJ1-1; D not resolved. V was shortened by 1 base and J by 0 bases, with 10 bases between the two germline ends. Looked up from germline, CDR1 is SGHDT and CDR2 is YYEEEE. The CDR3 covers 15 residues. The CDR3 spells CASSLYDTMNTEAFF. The CDR3 DNA is TGTGCCAGCAGCTTGTATGACACCATGAACACTGAAGCTTTCTTT. Full variable domain (missing parts from reference TRBV5-6 and TRBJ1-1): DAGVTQSPTHLIKTRGQQVTLRCSPKSGHDTVSWYQQALGQGPQFIFQYYEEEERQRGNFPDRFSGHQFPNYSSELNVNALLLGDSALYLCASSLYDTMNTEAFFGQGTRLTVV.

This clonotype has a handful of counts. The chain is built from TRBV11-2 and TRBJ2-6; D is tentatively TRBD1 or TRBD2 (5 bases each). This CDR3 has 19 residues. CDR1 is SGHAT and CDR2 is FQNNGV in the germline V gene. The V end was cut by 5 bases, the J end by 0 bases, with 20 bases between. CDR3 residues: CASSRRTGTANSGANVLTF. CDR3 coding DNA: TGTGCCAGCAGCCGTCGGACCGGGACCGCTAACTCTGGGGCCAACGTCCTGACTTTC.

This clonotype was observed at least ten times. The V call is TRBV14, the J call TRBJ2-1, with 14 positions matching TRBD2. The CDR3 has 14 amino acids. Trimming removed 5 bases from V and 9 bases from J; junction bases left unmatched: 3. Germline values: CDR1 SGHDN, CDR2 FVKESK. CDR3 coding DNA: TGTGCCAGCAGCAAAGGACTAGCGGGAGGTGAGCAGTTCTTC. Translated: CASSKGLAGGEQFF.

This clonotype was seen ten or more times. The rearrangement links TRBV4-2 to TRBJ1-2, with D tentatively TRBD1 (5 bases). Germline lookup yields CDR1 LGHNA and CDR2 YNFKEQ. Trimming cost V 0 bases and J 4 bases, with 12 bases left between them. The CDR3 loop spans 15 amino acids. This CDR3 is CASSQDTGGGYGYTF. DNA for the CDR3: TGTGCCAGCAGCCAAGATACGGGGGGAGGCTATGGCTACACCTTC.

Comment on this clonotype: A clone one base away is much larger, so this may be a read error. The chain joins TRBV20-1 to TRBJ2-7; 7 nucleotides align to TRBD2. The CDR3 is 12 residues long. Germline CDR1 is DFQATT and CDR2 is SNEGSKA (reference sequence). CDR3 sequence reads: CSAGRTSHEQYF. DNA of the CDR3: TGCAGTGCCGGGAGGACCTCCCACGAGCAGTACTTC.

In this sample, this clonotype turned up a few times. The chain links TRBV29-1 to TRBJ1-2, with a weak D call TRBD1 (6 bases). Trimming stripped 7 bases from V and 8 bases from J, with 11 bases between. In germline, CDR1 is SQVTM, CDR2 ANQGSEA. The CDR3 is 10 amino acids. The CDR3 DNA sequence: TGCAGCGCAGGGGATGGCGGCTACACCTTC. This codes for CSAGDGGYTF.

This clonotype has a handful of counts. The chain links TRBV20-1 to TRBJ2-7; 7 nucleotides line up with TRBD2. V shed 4 bases, J shed 2 bases, and the junction held 11 bases outside the gene matches. The CDR3 is made up of 15 amino acids. Germline V CDR1 and CDR2: DFQATT, SNEGSKA (reference sequence). CDR3 in DNA: TGCAGTGCTACTAGGACACTAGCGACGACCTACGAGCAGTACTTC. This translates into CSATRTLATTYEQYF.

In its sample, this clonotype was seen a few times. V and J are TRBV20-1 and TRBJ2-1; 10 bases align to TRBD2. J lost 8 bases, V lost 6 bases, and 10 bases had no gene match. Germline CDR1 DFQATT, CDR2 SNEGSKA (reference sequence). This CDR3 is 14 amino acids long. The CDR3 sequence: CSAPRAGGRDEQFF. The CDR3 DNA reads TGCAGTGCCCCTCGAGCGGGAGGGCGCGATGAGCAGTTCTTC.

This clonotype was detected only a few times. The rearrangement joins TRBV6-1 to TRBJ2-1, with TRBD1 matching 10 bases. V was clipped by 5 bases and J by 4 bases; unmatched bases: 14. The CDR3 totals 18 residues. Germline-derived CDR1 and CDR2 are MNHNS and SASEGT. The CDR3 coding sequence is TGTGCCAGCAGTCCTTTTTCTCCGGGACAGGGGCTTTACAATGAGCAGTTCTTC. Translated, it gives CASSPFSPGQGLYNEQFF.

J is TRBJ1-1 and V is TRBV29-1; 9 bases match TRBD1. V lost 6 bases, J lost 5 bases, and 4 bases stayed unmatched. Germline lookup yields CDR1 SQVTM and CDR2 ANQGSEA. The CDR3 sequence is 12 residues long. CDR3 loop: CSVQGQGTEAFF. Here the CDR3 DNA reads TGCAGCGTCCAAGGACAGGGGACTGAAGCTTTCTTT.

The chain joins TRBV11-2 to TRBJ2-3; maybe TRBD2 (6 bases). V was trimmed by 7 bases and J by 5 bases, leaving 19 bases between them. The length of the CDR3 is 15 residues. The germline V gene has CDR1 SGHAT and CDR2 FQNNGV. The CDR3 region has the DNA TGTGCCAGCATCAACTCGGGAGTACTGGGAGATACGCAGTATTTT. Translating it yields CASINSGVLGDTQYF. The full variable domain, rest sourced from reference TRBV11-2 and TRBJ2-3, is EAGVAQSPRYKIIEKRQSVAFWCNPISGHATLYWYQQILGQGPKLLIQFQNNGVVDDSQLPKDRFSAERLKGVDSTLKIQPAKLEDSAVYLCASINSGVLGDTQYFGPGTRLTVL.

The rearrangement uses TRBV15 and TRBJ1-2; D unclear. The CDR3 totals 14 residues. CDR1 and CDR2 (germline): LNHNV, YYDKDF (reference sequence). Trimming stripped 0 bases from V and 5 bases from J, with 10 bases between. The CDR3, as DNA: TGTGCCACCAGCAGAGATCGGGCGGGTTATGGCTACACCTTC. Translating it yields CATSRDRAGYGYTF.

This chain uses TRBV20-1 with TRBJ2-3; D may be TRBD1 (5 bases). V was shortened by 4 bases and J by 3 bases, with 17 bases between the two germline ends. CDR3 length equals 15 residues. CDR1 and CDR2 from the germline V gene are DFQATT and SNEGSKA (reference sequence). The CDR3 sequence: CSAIGDSRGTDTQYF. The CDR3 nucleotides read TGCAGTGCTATCGGAGACTCAAGGGGAACAGATACGCAGTATTTT.

This clonotype was seen a handful of times. J is TRBJ2-7 and V is TRBV30; 7 bases agree with TRBD1. The CDR3 is 13 residues long. CDR1 and CDR2 (germline): GTSNPN, SVGIG (reference sequence). Germline trimming cut 7 bases from V and 0 bases from J; bases unmatched to any gene: 6. This CDR3 is CASLRDSSYEQYF. The CDR3 DNA reads as TGTGCCTCCCTCCGGGACAGCTCCTACGAGCAGTACTTC.

V gene TRBV29-1 combines with J gene TRBJ2-3, with D perhaps being TRBD1 or TRBD2 (5 bases each). The CDR3 consists of 15 residues. The germline V gene has CDR1 SQVTM and CDR2 ANQGSEA. Trimming took off 6 bases at V and 2 bases at J, with 18 bases between the two ends. CDR3 nucleotide sequence: TGCAGCGTCCAGGGAGAGAGCGGTAACACAGATACGCAGTATTTT. As protein: CSVQGESGNTDTQYF.

CDR3 residues: CASSRVTGDTEAFF. As DNA, the CDR3 is TGTGCCAGCAGCCGGGTCACAGGGGACACTGAAGCTTTCTTT. The chain joins TRBV7-9 to TRBJ1-1, with 7 bases identical to TRBD1. Germline V lookup: CDR1 SEHNR, CDR2 FQNEAQ (reference sequence). The J segment lost 3 bases and the V segment lost 5 bases, leaving 6 bases of the junction unmatched. This CDR3 has 14 amino acids.

The table lists this clonotype with a few counts. The rearrangement uses TRBV21-1 and TRBJ2-1; the table's D call, TRBD2, was not checked against the DNA. TRBV21-1 represents a pseudogene. The CDR3 loop spans 17 amino acids. DNA of the CDR3: TGTGCCAGCAGCAAAGAGAAGCCTAGCGGGTCCCACAATGAGCAGTTCTTC. It encodes CASSKEKPSGSHNEQFF.

This clonotype was seen many times. The chain has TRBV20-1 and TRBJ2-7; unclear D gene. The CDR3 length is 12 residues. Germline V gene data show CDR1 as DFQATT and CDR2 as SNEGSKA (reference sequence). Trimming shortened V by 3 bases and J by 7 bases, and 13 bases separated the two germline ends. DNA for the CDR3: TGCAGTGCTAGTAGCCGGTCCCGGGAGCAGTACTTC. Its protein product is CSASSRSREQYF.

This clonotype was seen ten or more times. This chain connects TRBV29-1 to TRBJ1-1; no definite D call. Looked up from germline, CDR1 is SQVTM and CDR2 is ANQGSEA. The germline V and J ends were trimmed by 3 bases and 3 bases, with 8 bases remaining between them. This CDR3 contains 12 residues. The CDR3: CSVEDGHTEAFF. For the CDR3, the DNA is TGCAGCGTTGAGGACGGGCACACTGAAGCTTTCTTT.

The chain has TRBV14 and TRBJ2-7; D is tentatively TRBD1 or TRBD2 (5 bases each). CDR3 length: 14 amino acids. V dropped 2 bases and J dropped 0 bases, with 8 bases sitting between them. Germline V gene data show CDR1 as SGHDN and CDR2 as FVKESK. CDR3 residues: CASSQQRGSYEQYF. The CDR3 DNA reads as TGTGCCAGCAGCCAACAGAGGGGCTCCTACGAGCAGTACTTC.

The chain joins TRBV20-1 to TRBJ2-3, with TRBD2 matching 13 bases. The CDR3 contains 14 residues. Losses at the gene ends were 5 bases for V and 5 bases for J; bases not matched to a gene: 4. The germline gives CDR1 DFQATT, CDR2 SNEGSKA (reference sequence). DNA for the CDR3: TGCAGTGCTGAAACTAGCGGGAGGGTAGATACGCAGTATTTT. It encodes CSAETSGRVDTQYF.

The sample holds a few counts of this clonotype. The chain combines TRBV20-1 with TRBJ2-1; maybe TRBD2 (5 bases). Germline CDR1 is DFQATT and CDR2 is SNEGSKA (reference sequence). The V and J ends lost 5 bases and 7 bases respectively, with 12 bases between them. The CDR3 runs to 12 residues. The CDR3 bases are TGCAGTGCTCCCCCTCGGGGAAATGAGCAGTTCTTC. Its protein product is CSAPPRGNEQFF.

The chain couples TRBV9 to TRBJ1-1; D gene uncertain. The germline V and J ends were trimmed by 0 bases and 3 bases, with 9 bases remaining between them. Germline V gene lookup returns CDR1 SGDLS and CDR2 YYNGEE. The CDR3 spans 14 residues. CDR3 sequence (DNA): TGTGCCAGCAGCGTAGATAGGGTGGACACTGAAGCTTTCTTT. It encodes CASSVDRVDTEAFF.

This clonotype was counted many times. The chain is built from TRBV6-5 and TRBJ2-1; TRBD2 aligns across 12 bases. The CDR3 is 16 residues long. Germline CDR1 MNHEY, CDR2 SVGAGI. The trim removed 2 bases at V and 9 bases at J, leaving 8 bases unmatched. The CDR3, as DNA: TGTGCCAGCAGTTACAGTCTAGCGGGAGGGGTCGGTGAGCAGTTCTTC. Encoded protein: CASSYSLAGGVGEQFF.

In this sample, this clonotype turned up a few times. The gene calls are TRBV28 and TRBJ1-2; D remains unclear. Germline lookup yields CDR1 MDHEN and CDR2 SYDVKM. This CDR3 contains 16 residues. The germline V and J ends were trimmed by 1 base and 5 bases, with 17 bases remaining between them. The CDR3 DNA reads TGTGCCAGCAGTTTATTTTTAGGGAGCACGGCGTATGGCTACACCTTC. It codes for CASSLFLGSTAYGYTF.

This clonotype has just a few counts. The J gene is TRBJ2-7, the V gene TRBV7-6; TRBD1 matches at 9 bases. Germline CDR1 and CDR2: SGHVS and FNYEAQ. V shed 5 bases, J shed 2 bases, and the junction held 7 bases outside the gene matches. The CDR3 spans 15 residues. The CDR3 loop is CASSHLGQGTYEQYF. CDR3 DNA: TGTGCCAGCAGCCATCTGGGACAGGGCACCTACGAGCAGTACTTC.

The J gene is TRBJ2-7, the V gene TRBV21-1; TRBD1 is the table's D call and was not checked against the DNA. TRBV21-1 constitutes a pseudogene. The CDR3 consists of 14 residues. The CDR3 here is CASSKGGQGREQYF. DNA for the CDR3: TGTGCCAGCAGCAAAGGGGGACAGGGGCGCGAGCAGTACTTC.